The rows below give T cell receptor beta chains drawn from one sample of a study of siplizumab effects on memory and regulatory T cells. TCRdb's table, derived via immunoSEQ multiplex PCR, lists solely in-frame clones and lacks some. Of over 35,000 clones listed, more than 70% are singletons. Sequenced material: naive CD4+ T cells sorted from blood. Receptors were obtained from a human donor in good health. Each CDR3 is given with its conserved first and last residue.

cdr3_aa: CASSVLTSNEQFF
v_call: TRBV9
cdr3_length: 13
j_call: TRBJ2-1

cdr3_aa: CASSPRGGNYGYTF
v_call: TRBV18
cdr3_length: 14
j_call: TRBJ1-2

cdr3_aa: CASRSLLRRGSNYGYTF
v_call: TRBV5-6
cdr3_length: 17
j_call: TRBJ1-2

cdr3_aa: CSASRADTQYF
v_call: TRBV20-1
cdr3_length: 11
j_call: TRBJ2-3

cdr3_aa: CASSYEQGRAFF
v_call: TRBV6-6
cdr3_length: 12
j_call: TRBJ1-1

cdr3_aa: CASSSGTPGTQYF
v_call: TRBV7-8
cdr3_length: 13
j_call: TRBJ2-5

cdr3_aa: CASSFTPDSNQPQHF
v_call: TRBV7-9
cdr3_length: 15
j_call: TRBJ1-5

cdr3_aa: CASSIGTSGSTDTQYF
v_call: TRBV5-4
cdr3_length: 16
j_call: TRBJ2-3

cdr3_aa: CASSSGTGTYEQYF
v_call: TRBV6-5
cdr3_length: 14
j_call: TRBJ2-7

cdr3_aa: CASSLAGGQNAYGYTF
v_call: TRBV7-2
cdr3_length: 16
j_call: TRBJ1-2

cdr3_aa: CASSEGYLETQYF
v_call: TRBV6-1
cdr3_length: 13
j_call: TRBJ2-5

cdr3_aa: CASSPLGTGRDEQYF
v_call: TRBV6-5
cdr3_length: 15
j_call: TRBJ2-7

cdr3_aa: CASSPAVGYEQYF
v_call: TRBV7-8
cdr3_length: 13
j_call: TRBJ2-7

cdr3_aa: CASSIVSEKLFF
v_call: TRBV19
cdr3_length: 12
j_call: TRBJ1-4

cdr3_aa: CASSQKPWDLEQYF
v_call: TRBV18
cdr3_length: 14
j_call: TRBJ2-7

cdr3_aa: CASSPPAGGDEQYF
v_call: TRBV18
cdr3_length: 14
j_call: TRBJ2-7

cdr3_aa: CASSPGARVAGQFF
v_call: TRBV18
cdr3_length: 14
j_call: TRBJ2-1

cdr3_aa: CASSQDGTSGYNEQFF
v_call: TRBV4-2
cdr3_length: 16
j_call: TRBJ2-1